This T cell receptor (beta chain) was recovered during a study of T cell responses to AZD1222 COVID-19 vaccine. Germline CDR1 is MNHEY and CDR2 is SVGAGI. This CDR3 contains 12 residues. V lost 9 bases, J lost 2 bases, and 9 bases lay in between. Libraries were prepared by immunoSEQ multiplex PCR; TCRdb keeps only in-frame clonotypes and omits some of them. The sample has 150,000 to 200,000 clones; more than 85% are singletons. This clonotype originated in an adult in good health. The material sequenced was peripheral blood, taken on day 0 of AZD1222 vaccination. The chain is built from TRBV6-5 and TRBJ2-3; D is unclear. DNA for the CDR3: TGTGCCAGTTCCCCCCACACAGATACGCAGTATTTT. It codes for CASSPHTDTQYF.